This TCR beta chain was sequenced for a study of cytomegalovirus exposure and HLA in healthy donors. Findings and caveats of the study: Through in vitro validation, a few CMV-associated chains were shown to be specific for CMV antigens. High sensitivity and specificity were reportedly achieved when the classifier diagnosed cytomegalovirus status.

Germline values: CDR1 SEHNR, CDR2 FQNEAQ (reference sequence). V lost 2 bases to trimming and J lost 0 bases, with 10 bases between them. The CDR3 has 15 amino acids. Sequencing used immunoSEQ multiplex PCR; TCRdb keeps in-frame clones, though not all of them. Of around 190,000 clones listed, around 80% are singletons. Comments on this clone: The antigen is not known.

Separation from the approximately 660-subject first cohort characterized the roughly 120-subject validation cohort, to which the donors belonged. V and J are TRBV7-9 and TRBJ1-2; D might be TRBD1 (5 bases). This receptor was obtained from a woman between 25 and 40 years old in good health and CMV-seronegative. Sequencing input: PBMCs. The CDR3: CASSLHGTSNYGYTF. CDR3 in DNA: TGTGCCAGCAGCTTACACGGGACTTCTAACTATGGCTACACCTTC.